This TCR beta chain was retrieved from a study of T cell responses to AZD1222 COVID-19 vaccine. Trimming shortened V by 5 bases and J by 1 base, and 11 bases separated the two germline ends. Germline V gene data show CDR1 as MDHEN and CDR2 as SYDVKM. This CDR3 comprises 14 residues. Produced via immunoSEQ multiplex PCR; TCRdb's table is partial and in-frame only. The data hold around 99,000 clones, with roughly 86% observed a single time. The chain employs TRBV28 and TRBJ1-2; weak D call: TRBD1 (5 bases). The sequenced sample was peripheral blood, obtained on day 0 of MenACWY control vaccination. The source is an adult in good health. The CDR3 nucleotides are TGTGCCAGCAGTCCCGACAGAAATAACTATGGCTACACCTTC. Its translation: CASSPDRNNYGYTF.